This T cell receptor beta chain was sequenced in a study of CD4 T cells in relation to SARS-CoV-2 and coronaviruses. Turning to the study itself: After roughly 11 days of antigen culture, PBMC TCR beta CDR3s were sequenced. Negative control cultures got HIV-1 Nef peptides or no peptide. Whole-study findings and limits: The cross-reactivity analysis covered only spike protein, not other viral proteins.

This CDR3 region has 14 residues. Per germline, CDR1 LNHDA and CDR2 SQIVND (reference sequence). V lost 3 bases and J lost 6; bases outside the gene matches: 7. The unexposed donors gave CD4+ T cells in about 2011-2018, prior to COVID-19. After about ten days of culture, CD4+ T cells were isolated. Testing used SARS-CoV-2 S/N and four cold-coronavirus spikes on unexposed-donor CD4+ T cells, cells permitting. Generated by immunoSEQ multiplex PCR, the TCRdb table keeps only in-frame clones and is missing some. The data show fewer than 20,000 clones, roughly four fifths seen once. This clone was observed a single time. Its antigen is undetermined.

V gene TRBV19 combines with J gene TRBJ2-5, with 7 bases aligning to TRBD2. The source material was CD4+ T cells from PBMCs, cultured in vitro. The sequence came from a human donor in good health. The CDR3 region has the DNA TGTGCCAGTAGTATGGCCGGGAGGAGGAAGACCCAGTACTTC. Protein sequence: CASSMAGRRKTQYF.